Reported below is one T cell receptor beta chain. CDR1 is SEHNR, CDR2 FQNEAQ, per germline (reference sequence). V was shortened by 1 base and J by 4 bases, with 7 bases between the two germline ends. The CDR3 covers 13 residues. The sample originates from a study of identifying expanded T cells in peripheral blood. TCRdb keeps only in-frame clones here, not all; method: immunoSEQ multiplex PCR. The sample has around 100,000 clones, about 89% seen once. V and J are TRBV7-9 and TRBJ1-2, with no clear D. The material sequenced was blood. This clonotype originated in a person aged 18-70 years in good health. CDR3 region: CASSLDRAYGYTF. The CDR3 DNA sequence: TGTGCCAGCAGCTTAGACAGAGCCTATGGCTACACCTTC.